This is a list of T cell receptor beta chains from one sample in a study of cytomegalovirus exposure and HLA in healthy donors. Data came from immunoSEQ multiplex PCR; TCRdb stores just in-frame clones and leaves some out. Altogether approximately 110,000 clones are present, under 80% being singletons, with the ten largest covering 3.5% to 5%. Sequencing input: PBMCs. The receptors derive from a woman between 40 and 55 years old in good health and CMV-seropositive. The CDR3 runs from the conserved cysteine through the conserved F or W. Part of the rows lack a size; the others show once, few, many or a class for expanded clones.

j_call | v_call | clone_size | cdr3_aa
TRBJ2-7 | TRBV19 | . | CASTPGHLSYEQYF
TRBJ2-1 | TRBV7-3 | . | CASSLGTSDYNEQFF
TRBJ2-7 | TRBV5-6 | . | CASSLTYGTGFYEQYF
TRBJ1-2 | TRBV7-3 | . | CASSRQGNYGYTF
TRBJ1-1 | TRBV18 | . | CASSRGTGSFEAFF
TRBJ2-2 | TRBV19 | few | CASKKGQNTGELFF
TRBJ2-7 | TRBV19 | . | CASSPRLAGGYEQYF
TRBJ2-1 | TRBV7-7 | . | CASSLTGANEQFF
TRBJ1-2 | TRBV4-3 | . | CASSPRQGNYGYTF
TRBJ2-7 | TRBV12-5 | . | CASGLGQGAYEQYF
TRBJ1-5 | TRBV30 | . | CAWSVEGGVFGVQPQHF
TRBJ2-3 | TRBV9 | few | CASSVASTDTQYF
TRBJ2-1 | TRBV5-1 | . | CASSLVLAEIYNEQFF
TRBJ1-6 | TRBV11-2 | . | CASKPTEGNNSPLHF
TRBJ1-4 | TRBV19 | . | CASRYTGGGEKLFF
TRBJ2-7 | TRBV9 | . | CASSTGGAYEQYF
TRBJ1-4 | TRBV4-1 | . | CASSQDDRGLGLFF
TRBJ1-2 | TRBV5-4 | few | CASSLGTGEGYTF
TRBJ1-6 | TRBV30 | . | CAYNRADPLHSPLHF
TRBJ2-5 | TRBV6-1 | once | CASSERGGSSQETQYF
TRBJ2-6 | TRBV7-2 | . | CASSSTGNSGANVLTF
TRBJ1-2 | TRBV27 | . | CASSLSTLRGKTYGYTF
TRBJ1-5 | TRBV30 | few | CAWSLNFFNQPQHF
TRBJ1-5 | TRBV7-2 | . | CASSLSTGGGSNQPQHF
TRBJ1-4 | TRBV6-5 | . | CASSYTRLHANEKLFF
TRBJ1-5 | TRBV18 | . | CASSLRRGDSNQPQHF
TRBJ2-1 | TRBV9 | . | CASGPLADSYNEQFF
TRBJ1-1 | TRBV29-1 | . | CSVQGNTEAFF
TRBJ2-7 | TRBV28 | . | CASSLFPGLAGAGEQYF
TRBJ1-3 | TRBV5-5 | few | CASSPETGVNSGNTIYF
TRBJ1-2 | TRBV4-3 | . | CASSQDSGGAQLYGYTF
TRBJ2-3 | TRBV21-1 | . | CASSPQSDFWTSGTHTQYF
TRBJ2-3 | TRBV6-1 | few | CASAVRTDTQYF
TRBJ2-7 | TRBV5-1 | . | CASSLGPGQGTYEQYF
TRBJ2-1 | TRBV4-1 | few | CASSQGPSRSSYNEQFF
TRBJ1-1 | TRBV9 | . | CASSARDRFCEAFF
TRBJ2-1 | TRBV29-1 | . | CSVRRDRYNEQFF
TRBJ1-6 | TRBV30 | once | CAWSVDEAYSPLHF
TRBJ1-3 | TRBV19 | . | CASSTARAGNTIYF
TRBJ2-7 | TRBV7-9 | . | CSSSLGGKTGYEQYF
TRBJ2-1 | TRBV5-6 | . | CASSPSRLAGSYNEQFF
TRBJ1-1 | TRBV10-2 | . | CASSWGDTEAFF
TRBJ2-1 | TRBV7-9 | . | CASSLGGSYNEQFF
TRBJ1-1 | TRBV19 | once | CASSIDRNTEAFF
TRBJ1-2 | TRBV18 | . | CASSGRTGGFDYGYTF
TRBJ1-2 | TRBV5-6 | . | CASSLGESGYTF
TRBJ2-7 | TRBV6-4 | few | CASSDPTGYEQYF
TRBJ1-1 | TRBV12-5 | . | CASGRYLPGNTEAFF